This TCR beta chain was sequenced in a study of CD8+ T cells in alopecia areata. Looking at the study overall: Twice daily, treated patients received 5 to 10 mg of oral tofacitinib.

For this clone: What it recognizes is unknown.

Extracted from the samples, RNA was reverse transcribed into cDNA to serve as the sequencing template. TCRdb's table, derived via immunoSEQ multiplex PCR, lists solely in-frame clones and lacks some. Among about 150,000 clones listed, about three fifths were seen once. Findings of the study overall: Tofacitinib significantly reduced both scalp clonality and expanded CD8+ clones among the top 100. Any link of baseline CD8+ expansion to response, resting on one nonresponder, remains uncertain.

Treatment in this sample: oral pan-JAK inhibitor, 5-10 mg twice daily. V dropped 4 bases and J dropped 9 bases, with 11 bases sitting between them. This CDR3 is built from 13 residues. Germline CDR1 is SGHKS and CDR2 is YYEKEE (reference sequence). The V gene is TRBV5-5, the J gene TRBJ1-6; D ambiguous. The sequenced sample was CD4+ T cells sorted from blood, obtained at week 4, from a patient treated with tofacitinib. The receptor comes from a human donor with alopecia areata. CDR3 in amino acids: CASSPQDFSPLHF. CDR3 in DNA: TGTGCCAGCAGCCCACAAGATTTTTCACCCCTCCACTTT. Variable domain in full (rest from reference TRBV5-5 and TRBJ1-6): DAGVTQSPTHLIKTRGQQVTLRCSPISGHKSVSWYQQVLGQGPQFIFQYYEKEERGRGNFPDRFSARQFPNYSSELNVNALLLGDSALYLCASSPQDFSPLHFGNGTRLTVT.